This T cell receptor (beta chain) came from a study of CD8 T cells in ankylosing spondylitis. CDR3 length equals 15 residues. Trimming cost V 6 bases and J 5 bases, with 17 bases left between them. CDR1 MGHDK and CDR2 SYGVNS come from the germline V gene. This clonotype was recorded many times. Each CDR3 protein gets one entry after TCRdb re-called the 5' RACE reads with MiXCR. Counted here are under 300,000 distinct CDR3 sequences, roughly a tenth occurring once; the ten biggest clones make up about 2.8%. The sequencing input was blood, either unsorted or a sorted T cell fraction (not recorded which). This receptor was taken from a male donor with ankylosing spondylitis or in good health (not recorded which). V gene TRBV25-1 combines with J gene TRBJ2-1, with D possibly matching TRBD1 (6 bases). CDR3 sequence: CASSGKGGWHNEQFF. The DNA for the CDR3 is TGTGCCAGCAGCGGTAAAGGGGGTTGGCACAATGAGCAGTTCTTC.